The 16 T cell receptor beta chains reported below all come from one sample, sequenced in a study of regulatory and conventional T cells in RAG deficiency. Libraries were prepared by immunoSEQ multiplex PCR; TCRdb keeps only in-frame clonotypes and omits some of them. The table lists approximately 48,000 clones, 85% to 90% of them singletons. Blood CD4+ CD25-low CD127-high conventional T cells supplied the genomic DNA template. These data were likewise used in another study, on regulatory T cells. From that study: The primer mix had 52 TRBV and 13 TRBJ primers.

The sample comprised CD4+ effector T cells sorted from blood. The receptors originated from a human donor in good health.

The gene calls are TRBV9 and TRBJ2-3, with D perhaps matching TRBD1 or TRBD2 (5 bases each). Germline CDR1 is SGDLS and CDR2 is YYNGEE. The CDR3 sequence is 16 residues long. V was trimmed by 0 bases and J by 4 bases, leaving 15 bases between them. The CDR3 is CASSVGAGRGADTQYF. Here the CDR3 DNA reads TGTGCCAGCAGCGTAGGGGCAGGGAGAGGAGCAGATACGCAGTATTTT.

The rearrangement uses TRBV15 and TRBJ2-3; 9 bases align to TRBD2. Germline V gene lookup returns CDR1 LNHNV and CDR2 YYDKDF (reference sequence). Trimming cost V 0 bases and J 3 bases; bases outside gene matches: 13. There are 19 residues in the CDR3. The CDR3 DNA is TGTGCCACCAGCAGAGATTTCCCTAGTGCGGGAGGGCCGACAGATACGCAGTATTTT. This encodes CATSRDFPSAGGPTDTQYF.

The CDR3 bases are TGTGCCAGTAGCTACAGTACAGCTTCCTACGAGCAGTACTTC. Amino acids: CASSYSTASYEQYF. This rearrangement joins TRBV19 to TRBJ2-7; D gene ambiguous. The germline V gene encodes CDR1 LNHDA and CDR2 SQIVND (reference sequence). This CDR3 spans 14 amino acids. V dropped 6 bases and J dropped 1 base, with 13 bases sitting between them.

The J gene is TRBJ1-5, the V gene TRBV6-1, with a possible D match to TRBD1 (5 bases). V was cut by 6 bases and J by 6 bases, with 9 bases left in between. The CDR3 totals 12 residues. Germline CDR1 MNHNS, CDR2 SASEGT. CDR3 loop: CASSVTVQPQHF. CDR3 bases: TGTGCCAGCAGCGTGACAGTTCAGCCCCAGCATTTT.

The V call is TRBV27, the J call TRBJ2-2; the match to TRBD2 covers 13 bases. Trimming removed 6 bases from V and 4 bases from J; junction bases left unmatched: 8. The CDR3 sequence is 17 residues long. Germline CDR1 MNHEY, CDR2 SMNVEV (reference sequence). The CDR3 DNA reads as TGTGCCAGCAGACTTCCGGGACTAGCGGGAAGCACCGGGGAGCTGTTTTTT. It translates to CASRLPGLAGSTGELFF.

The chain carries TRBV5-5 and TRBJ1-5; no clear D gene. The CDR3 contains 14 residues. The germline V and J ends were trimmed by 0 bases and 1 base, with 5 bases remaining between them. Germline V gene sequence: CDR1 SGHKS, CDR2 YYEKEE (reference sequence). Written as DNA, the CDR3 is TGTGCCAGCAGCTTGGCGTGGAGCAATCAGCCCCAGCATTTT. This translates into CASSLAWSNQPQHF.

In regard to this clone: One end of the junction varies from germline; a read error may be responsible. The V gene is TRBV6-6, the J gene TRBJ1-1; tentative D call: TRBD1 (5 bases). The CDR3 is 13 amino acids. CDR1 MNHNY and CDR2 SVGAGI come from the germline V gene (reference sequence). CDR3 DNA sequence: TGTGTCAGCAGCCCTCACGGGGGAGAAGGTGCTTTCTTT. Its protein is CVSSPHGGEGAFF.

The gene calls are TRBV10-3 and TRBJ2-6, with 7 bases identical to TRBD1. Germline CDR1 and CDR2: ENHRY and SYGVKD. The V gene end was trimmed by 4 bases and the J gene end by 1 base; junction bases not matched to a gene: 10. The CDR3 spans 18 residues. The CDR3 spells CAISGGTARISGANVLTF. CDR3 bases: TGTGCCATCAGTGGGGGGACAGCACGGATATCTGGGGCCAACGTCCTGACTTTC.

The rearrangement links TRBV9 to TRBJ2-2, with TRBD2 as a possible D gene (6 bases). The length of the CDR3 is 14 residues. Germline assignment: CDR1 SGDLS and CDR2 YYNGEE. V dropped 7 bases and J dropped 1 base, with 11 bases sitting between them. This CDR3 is CASGRRENTGELFF. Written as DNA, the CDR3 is TGTGCCAGCGGAAGGCGGGAGAACACCGGGGAGCTGTTTTTT.

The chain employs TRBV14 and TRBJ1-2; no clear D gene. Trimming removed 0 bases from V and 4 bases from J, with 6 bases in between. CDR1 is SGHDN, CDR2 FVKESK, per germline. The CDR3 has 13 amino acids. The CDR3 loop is CASSQDPRYGYTF. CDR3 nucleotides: TGTGCCAGCAGCCAAGACCCTCGCTATGGCTACACCTTC.

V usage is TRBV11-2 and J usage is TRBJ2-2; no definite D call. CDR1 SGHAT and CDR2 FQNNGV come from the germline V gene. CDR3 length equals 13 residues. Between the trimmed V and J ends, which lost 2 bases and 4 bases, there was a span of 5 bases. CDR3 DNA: TGTGCCAGCAGCTTACAGGTCACCGGGGAGCTGTTTTTT. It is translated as CASSLQVTGELFF.

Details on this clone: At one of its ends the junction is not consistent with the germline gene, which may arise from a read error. The CDR3 sequence is CASSQGEVVRANPWGEKLCF. CDR3 DNA: TGCGCCAGCAGCCAAGGAGAGGTAGTTAGGGCAAATCCCTGGGGTGAAAAACTGTGTTTT. This chain joins TRBV4-1 and TRBJ1-4; D call uncertain. The germline V gene has CDR1 MGHRA and CDR2 YSYEKL. The CDR3 is made up of 20 amino acids.

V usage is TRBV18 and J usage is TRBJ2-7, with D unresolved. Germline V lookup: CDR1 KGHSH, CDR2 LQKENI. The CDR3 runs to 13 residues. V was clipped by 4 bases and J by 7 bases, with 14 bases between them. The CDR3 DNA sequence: TGTGCCAGCTCACTCCCCCGTGAAGGGGAGCAGTACTTC. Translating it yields CASSLPREGEQYF.

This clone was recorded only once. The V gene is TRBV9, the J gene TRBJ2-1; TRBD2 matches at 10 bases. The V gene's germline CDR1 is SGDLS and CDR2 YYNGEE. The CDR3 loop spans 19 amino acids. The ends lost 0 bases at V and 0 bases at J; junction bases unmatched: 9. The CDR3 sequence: CASSVGPTSGFSSYNEQFF. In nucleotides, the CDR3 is TGTGCCAGCAGCGTAGGGCCGACTAGCGGGTTTAGCTCCTACAATGAGCAGTTCTTC.

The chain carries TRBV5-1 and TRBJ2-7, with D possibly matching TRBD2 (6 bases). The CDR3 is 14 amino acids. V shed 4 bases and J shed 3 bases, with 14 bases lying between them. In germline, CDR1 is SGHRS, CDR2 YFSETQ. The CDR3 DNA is TGCGCCAGCAGCCTGGACGGGCGGGACTACGAGCAGTACTTC. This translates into CASSLDGRDYEQYF.

CDR3 nucleotides: TGTGCCAGCAGCTTGGATGGGGCGAACACTGAAGCTTTCTTT. It encodes CASSLDGANTEAFF. The V call is TRBV5-4, the J call TRBJ1-1; a possible D gene is TRBD1 (5 bases). Germline CDR1 and CDR2: SGHNT and YYREEE (reference sequence). With 0 bases removed from V and 1 base from J, the gap between germline ends came to 7 bases. The CDR3 runs to 14 residues.